What follows are 9 T cell receptor beta chains derived from one specimen sequenced in a study of beta chain features in type 1 diabetes. Study-wide results and limits: Patients with Type 1 diabetes showed moderately but significantly shorter TCRB CDR3s in all four CD4+ subsets.

These TCRs' antigens remain unknown. Sequencing targeted expressed TCRB transcripts, as all isolated RNA had been reverse transcribed. The protocol was immunoSEQ multiplex PCR, while the TCRdb copy is restricted to in-frame clones and leaves out a portion. The data hold almost 350,000 clones, with approximately 10% observed a single time. Sample: central memory CD4+ T cells from blood. The receptors stem from a young man with type 1 diabetes.

This clone occurred a few times. The chain combines TRBV6-5 with TRBJ1-5; D gene unclear. Trimming pared 5 bases from V and 4 bases from J, leaving 9 bases between. CDR3 length equals 13 residues. Looked up from germline, CDR1 is MNHEY and CDR2 is SVGAGI. This CDR3 reads CASSLDTNQPQHF. CDR3 bases: TGTGCCAGCAGTCTTGACACGAATCAGCCCCAGCATTTT.

There are a few counts of this clone. This rearrangement joins TRBV28 to TRBJ1-2; TRBD1 aligns across 8 bases. Germline trimming cut 4 bases from V and 5 bases from J; bases unmatched to any gene: 6. Germline V gives CDR1 MDHEN, CDR2 SYDVKM. The CDR3 contains 14 residues. CDR3 protein: CASSSAGQGYGYTF. The CDR3 bases are TGTGCCAGCAGTTCCGCCGGACAGGGTTATGGCTACACCTTC.

This clone occurred a few times. This sequence joins TRBV19 and TRBJ1-4; D gene unclear. Germline values: CDR1 LNHDA, CDR2 SQIVND (reference sequence). The V gene lost 5 bases and the J gene lost 8 bases, with 6 bases spanning the gap. CDR3 length: 11 amino acids. CDR3 region: CASSGREKLFF. In DNA, the CDR3 is TGTGCCAGTAGTGGAAGAGAAAAACTGTTTTTT.

The rearrangement links TRBV2 to TRBJ1-2; D is unclear. Germline CDR1 reads SNHLY; CDR2 reads FYNNEI. This CDR3 has 14 residues. Trimming shortened V by 6 bases and J by 6 bases, and 17 bases separated the two germline ends. In DNA, the CDR3 is TGTGCCAGCAGGGTATCCCGGGAAGTCCATGGCTACACCTTC. Translating gives CASRVSREVHGYTF.

The sample holds a few counts of this clone. The chain combines TRBV29-1 with TRBJ2-3; TRBD1 matches 7 bases. Germline V gives CDR1 SQVTM, CDR2 ANQGSEA. Trimming took 4 bases from V and 1 from J; bases not matched to a gene: 11. This CDR3 is built from 16 residues. The CDR3, as DNA: TGCAGCGTTGCCCCTTATAGGGGGCCAGGCACAGATACGCAGTATTTT. Protein product: CSVAPYRGPGTDTQYF.

Of note for this clone: Distinct nucleotide sequences in the sample also encode this CDR3. J is TRBJ2-2 and V is TRBV18; D is unresolved. The V end was cut by 3 bases, the J end by 2 bases, with 7 bases between. Germline CDR1 reads KGHSH; CDR2 reads LQKENI. The CDR3 is 14 residues long. CDR3 in DNA: TGTGCCAGCTCACCGGGCTCCAACACCGGGGAGCTGTTTTTT. Translating it yields CASSPGSNTGELFF.

This clone was observed a few times. For the CDR3, the DNA is TGTGCCAGCAGCCATGGCGGGCGGGATAACTATGGCTACACCTTC. Its translation: CASSHGGRDNYGYTF. This chain connects TRBV7-9 to TRBJ1-2, with D hard to call. V dropped 5 bases and J dropped 1 base, with 14 bases sitting between them. The CDR3 has 15 amino acids. The V gene's germline CDR1 is SEHNR and CDR2 FQNEAQ (reference sequence). The full variable domain, with the rest looked up from reference TRBV7-9 and TRBJ1-2, is DTGVSQNPRHKITKRGQNVTFRCDPISEHNRLYWYRQTLGQGPEFLTYFQNEAQLEKSRLLSDRFSAERPKGSFSTLEIQRTEQGDSAMYLCASSHGGRDNYGYTFGSGTRLTVV.

A few counts support this clone. The V gene is TRBV7-9, the J gene TRBJ2-1, with D hard to call. Germline CDR1 and CDR2: SEHNR and FQNEAQ (reference sequence). V lost 0 bases, J lost 7 bases, and 10 bases lay in between. The CDR3 runs 14 residues. CDR3 amino acids: CASSLAVDGNEQFF. For the CDR3, the DNA is TGTGCCAGCAGCTTAGCGGTCGACGGGAATGAGCAGTTCTTC.

Details on this clone: The sample carries other DNA sequences with the same CDR3. The gene calls are TRBV10-3 and TRBJ2-7, with TRBD1 matching 11 bases. Germline V CDR1 and CDR2: ENHRY, SYGVKD. The CDR3 has 15 residues. The V and J ends lost 3 bases and 4 bases, in that order; junction bases with no gene match: 5. The DNA for the CDR3 is TGTGCCATCAGTGATCGGGGACAGGGGGGTTACGAGCAGTACTTC. Translated, it gives CAISDRGQGGYEQYF.